This record concerns one T cell receptor beta chain sequence. In germline, CDR1 is GTSNPN, CDR2 SVGIG (reference sequence). The CDR3 spans 16 residues. The V gene end was trimmed by 3 bases and the J gene end by 4 bases; junction bases not matched to a gene: 9. In the authors' workflow: Amplifying reference gene primers gave estimates of nucleated cell counts. Assay used: immunoSEQ multiplex PCR; TCRdb lists only in-frame clones, some missing. V, J and clone size are those of that table, while D and trimming were read from the DNA. The sample lists 250,000 or so clones, approximately 86% seen once, with roughly 1.6% in the top ten. These data belong to a study of blood T cell repertoires in COVID-19. Whole-study context: PBMCs, B-cell-depleted T cells, or T cells provided the cDNA or gDNA that made up the material.

Study members were between about 18 and 100 years old and lived in 20 to 25 US regions. In Cohort 3, a recovered donor had either two negative PCRs, clearance, or symptom resolution. The chain employs TRBV30 and TRBJ1-2; TRBD1 agrees at 12 bases. The clonotype was recovered from a woman in her 50s who had recovered from COVID-19. Sequencing used PBMCs or T cells enriched from blood (not recorded which). The CDR3 nucleotides are TGTGCCTGGAGCGCAGGGACAGGGGGCGCTTCCTATGGCTACACCTTC. Protein sequence: CAWSAGTGGASYGYTF. Drawing the rest from reference TRBV30 and TRBJ1-2, the complete variable domain is SQTIHQWPATLVQPVGSPLSLECTVEGTSNPNLYWYRQAAGRGLQLLFYSVGIGQISSEVPQNLSASRPQDRQFILSSKKLLLSDSGFYLCAWSAGTGGASYGYTFGSGTRLTVV.